The 26 T cell receptor beta chains below all came from one sample that was sequenced in a study of technical replicates of blood from a handful of donors. This table comes from immunoSEQ multiplex PCR, and its TCRdb copy is limited to in-frame clones, with some not included. The sample contains 82,000 or so clones, over 90% of which appear only once. The sample was T cells isolated from PBMCs. The origin of the receptors is a human donor in good health.

The chain links TRBV6-1 to TRBJ1-1; D uncertain. This CDR3 is 12 amino acids long. The germline V gene encodes CDR1 MNHNS and CDR2 SASEGT. Trimming pared 0 bases from V and 9 bases from J, leaving 8 bases between. Here the CDR3 reads CASSEARGKAFF. In nucleotides, the CDR3 is TGTGCCAGCAGTGAAGCCCGGGGTAAAGCTTTCTTT.

The chain is built from TRBV4-1 and TRBJ1-5, with no clear D. Trimming removed 2 bases from V and 7 bases from J, with 9 bases in between. The CDR3 contains 13 residues. The germline CDR1 and CDR2 sequences are MGHRA and YSYEKL. The CDR3 loop is CASSQNGFQPQHF. In DNA, the CDR3 is TGCGCCAGCAGCCAAAATGGCTTCCAGCCCCAGCATTTT.

V usage is TRBV6-5 and J usage is TRBJ2-1; D gene unclear. The CDR3 runs 11 residues. In germline, CDR1 is MNHEY, CDR2 SVGAGI. V lost 6 bases, J lost 4 bases, and 4 bases lay in between. In DNA form, the CDR3 reads TGTGCCAGCAGGAGGTACAATGAGCAGTTCTTC. Protein sequence: CASRRYNEQFF.

The V gene is TRBV28, the J gene TRBJ2-7, with 10 positions matching TRBD1. V lost 8 bases, J lost 0 bases, and 4 bases stayed unmatched. Germline CDR1 reads MDHEN; CDR2 reads SYDVKM. The CDR3 is 14 residues long. CDR3 loop: CASYDRGPSYEQYF. DNA for the CDR3: TGTGCCAGCTACGACAGGGGGCCCTCCTACGAGCAGTACTTC.

The chain couples TRBV5-4 to TRBJ2-7; D ambiguous. V was shortened by 4 bases and J by 2 bases, with 22 bases between the two germline ends. This CDR3 is 17 amino acids long. Germline V gene data show CDR1 as SGHNT and CDR2 as YYREEE (reference sequence). CDR3 residues: CASSHDAAGRNTYEQYF. The CDR3 DNA is TGTGCCAGCAGCCACGACGCGGCCGGTAGAAATACCTACGAGCAGTACTTC.

V and J are TRBV10-3 and TRBJ2-5, with 7 bases identical to TRBD1. The germline V gene encodes CDR1 ENHRY and CDR2 SYGVKD. The CDR3 extends over 14 amino acids. The ends lost 2 bases at V and 5 bases at J; junction bases unmatched: 5. The CDR3 sequence: CAISEPGGWETQYF. Here the CDR3 DNA reads TGTGCCATCAGTGAGCCAGGGGGATGGGAGACCCAGTACTTC.

The V and J genes are TRBV27 and TRBJ1-2, with D perhaps matching TRBD1 (6 bases). CDR3 length equals 13 residues. The germline V gene has CDR1 MNHEY and CDR2 SMNVEV (reference sequence). V was cut by 2 bases and J by 6 bases, with 10 bases left in between. This CDR3 is CASSLDRLDGYTF. For the CDR3, the DNA is TGTGCCAGCAGTTTAGACAGGCTTGATGGCTACACCTTC.

The gene calls are TRBV2 and TRBJ2-7, with 9 bases identical to TRBD2. From germline, CDR1 is SNHLY and CDR2 FYNNEI. J lost 6 bases, V lost 7 bases, and 4 bases had no gene match. This CDR3 contains 12 residues. This chain's CDR3 is CASTGTSSEQYF. CDR3 DNA sequence: TGTGCCAGCACCGGGACTAGCTCCGAGCAGTACTTC.

V gene TRBV6-1 combines with J gene TRBJ2-2; 12 bases are shared with TRBD2. There are 15 residues in the CDR3. Germline V lookup: CDR1 MNHNS, CDR2 SASEGT. The V segment lost 2 bases and the J segment 6 bases; nucleotides outside the gene matches: 1. Here the CDR3 DNA reads TGTGCCAGCAGTGAACTAGCGGGAGGGCCCGGGGAGCTGTTTTTT. The encoded protein is CASSELAGGPGELFF.

The rearrangement joins TRBV29-1 to TRBJ2-1; 11 nucleotides line up with TRBD2. Trimming cost V 1 base and J 6 bases; bases outside gene matches: 8. CDR3 size: 16 residues. Germline V gene data show CDR1 as SQVTM and CDR2 as ANQGSEA. The CDR3 spells CSVEGTSGFLPNEQFF. The CDR3 DNA sequence: TGCAGCGTTGAAGGGACTAGCGGGTTCCTCCCCAATGAGCAGTTCTTC.

The CDR3 is CAWSVLGEQYF. The CDR3 coding sequence is TGTGCCTGGAGTGTACTAGGGGAGCAGTACTTC. This chain uses TRBV30 with TRBJ2-7; perhaps TRBD2 as D (5 bases). Deletions cut 0 bases from V and 7 bases from J, with 7 bases between. The germline V gene has CDR1 GTSNPN and CDR2 SVGIG (reference sequence). The CDR3 runs 11 residues.

The rearrangement joins TRBV7-9 to TRBJ2-1; 8 bases match TRBD2. The CDR3 totals 15 residues. The trim removed 0 bases at V and 4 bases at J, leaving 2 bases unmatched. Germline V lookup: CDR1 SEHNR, CDR2 FQNEAQ (reference sequence). CDR3 sequence (DNA): TGTGCCAGCAGCTTAGCGGAGCGGGAGTACAATGAGCAGTTCTTC. This gives the protein CASSLAEREYNEQFF.

J is TRBJ1-4 and V is TRBV7-9, with a tentative D call TRBD1 (6 bases). From germline, CDR1 is SEHNR and CDR2 FQNEAQ (reference sequence). This CDR3 has 14 residues. The V end was cut by 2 bases, the J end by 6 bases, with 10 bases between. The CDR3 nucleotides are TGTGCCAGCAGCTTACAGGGGATAGATGAAAAACTGTTTTTT. This sequence encodes CASSLQGIDEKLFF.

The chain is built from TRBV11-2 and TRBJ2-3; no firm D call. The CDR3 spans 14 residues. With 8 bases removed from V and 0 bases from J, the gap between germline ends came to 12 bases. Germline-derived CDR1 and CDR2 are SGHAT and FQNNGV. This CDR3 is CASSPETSTDTQYF. CDR3 nucleotides: TGTGCCAGCTCGCCGGAGACCAGCACAGATACGCAGTATTTT.

This chain joins TRBV29-1 and TRBJ2-2, with 7 bases that match TRBD1. The germline V gene has CDR1 SQVTM and CDR2 ANQGSEA. Losses at the gene ends were 7 bases for V and 0 bases for J; bases not matched to a gene: 8. The CDR3 has 15 amino acids. The CDR3 DNA reads as TGCAGCGCCTGGACAGGACCCGCGAACACCGGGGAGCTGTTTTTT. Translation gives CSAWTGPANTGELFF.

This clone is a singleton in its sample. The J gene is TRBJ2-1, the V gene TRBV6-6, with 11 nucleotides matching TRBD2. V dropped 6 bases and J dropped 7; count of bases not matched to a gene: 8. This CDR3 is built from 15 residues. Germline V gene sequence: CDR1 MNHNY, CDR2 SVGAGI (reference sequence). This chain's CDR3 is CASSLTSGRLNEQFF. CDR3 bases: TGTGCCAGCAGCCTCACTAGCGGGAGACTGAATGAGCAGTTCTTC.

This chain joins TRBV28 and TRBJ2-1; TRBD2 might be the D (5 bases). This CDR3 is 13 amino acids long. V lost 3 bases and J 4 bases, leaving 7 bases between the germline ends. CDR1 MDHEN and CDR2 SYDVKM come from the germline V gene. The CDR3 DNA reads TGTGCCAGCAGTTTGGAGGCTTACAATGAGCAGTTCTTC. This gives the protein CASSLEAYNEQFF.

CDR3 DNA sequence: TGCAGCGTTGAAGACATCCCGGGGGGATGGGGCTCCTACAATGAGCAGTTCTTC. Translating gives CSVEDIPGGWGSYNEQFF. The chain employs TRBV29-1 and TRBJ2-1; 7 bases fit TRBD2. Per the germline V gene, CDR1 is SQVTM and CDR2 is ANQGSEA. The CDR3 is 18 amino acids. Trimming at V came to 0 bases and at J to 0 bases, leaving 11 bases not matched to a gene.

This chain links TRBV11-2 with TRBJ2-2; 8 bases are shared with TRBD1. Germline loops: CDR1 SGHAT, CDR2 FQNNGV. The CDR3 is 15 residues long. The J segment lost 3 bases and the V segment lost 8 bases, leaving 8 bases of the junction unmatched. Here the CDR3 reads CASGSGGLYTGELFF. In DNA form, the CDR3 reads TGTGCCAGCGGGTCAGGGGGCCTTTACACCGGGGAGCTGTTTTTT.

The genes are TRBV7-3 and TRBJ2-3, with unresolved D. This CDR3 spans 14 amino acids. The germline V gene encodes CDR1 SGHTA and CDR2 FQGTGA. V was trimmed by 1 base and J by 6 bases, leaving 11 bases between them. The CDR3 DNA follows: TGTGCCAGCAGCTTAATGGGCCCGCGCGATACGCAGTATTTT. It codes for CASSLMGPRDTQYF.

The CDR3 spells CASTINRGSDGYTF. Written as DNA, the CDR3 is TGTGCCAGCACCATCAACAGGGGATCCGATGGCTACACCTTC. The rearrangement uses TRBV6-5 and TRBJ1-2, with 7 bases lining up with TRBD1. J gave up 6 bases and V 7 bases, and 11 bases lay outside the gene matches. Germline assignment: CDR1 MNHEY and CDR2 SVGAGI. The CDR3 runs to 14 residues.

CDR3: CASSVSGAGSPGELFF. DNA of the CDR3: TGTGCCAGCAGCGTATCAGGAGCGGGAAGTCCCGGGGAGCTGTTTTTT. V is TRBV9 and J is TRBJ2-2; 7 bases map to TRBD2. V was clipped by 1 base and J by 6 bases; unmatched bases: 9. This CDR3 has 16 amino acids. Germline CDR1 SGDLS, CDR2 YYNGEE.

The chain carries TRBV27 and TRBJ1-2, with a possible D match to TRBD1 (6 bases). This CDR3 spans 13 amino acids. Germline CDR1 reads MNHEY; CDR2 reads SMNVEV (reference sequence). V lost 7 bases and J 6 bases, leaving 15 bases between the germline ends. The CDR3 region is CASKMLGGDGYTF. The CDR3 region has the DNA TGTGCCAGCAAAATGCTAGGGGGAGATGGCTACACCTTC.

The chain links TRBV5-6 to TRBJ2-2, with 10 nucleotides matching TRBD2. Trimming took 4 bases from V and 6 from J; bases not matched to a gene: 9. Germline V gene sequence: CDR1 SGHDT, CDR2 YYEEEE. The CDR3 is 16 amino acids. The CDR3 reads CASSTSSGSWAGELFF. The CDR3 bases are TGTGCCAGCAGCACCTCTAGCGGGAGTTGGGCCGGGGAGCTGTTTTTT.

This chain uses TRBV19 with TRBJ2-1; 7 bases match TRBD1. This CDR3 region has 15 residues. Germline loops: CDR1 LNHDA, CDR2 SQIVND (reference sequence). V shed 4 bases, J shed 9 bases, and the junction held 12 bases outside the gene matches. The CDR3 DNA follows: TGTGCCAGTAGTACCGAGGGGGCAGGTAGGACTGAGCAGTTCTTC. It translates to CASSTEGAGRTEQFF.

This chain connects TRBV4-3 to TRBJ1-5; perhaps TRBD1 as D (5 bases). Germline CDR1 and CDR2: LGHNA and YSLEER. Trimming left V 3 bases short and J 5 bases short, with 14 bases between. CDR3 length: 15 residues. CDR3 in amino acids: CASSQILGEDQPQHF. The CDR3 nucleotides read TGCGCCAGCAGCCAGATATTAGGGGAGGATCAGCCCCAGCATTTT.